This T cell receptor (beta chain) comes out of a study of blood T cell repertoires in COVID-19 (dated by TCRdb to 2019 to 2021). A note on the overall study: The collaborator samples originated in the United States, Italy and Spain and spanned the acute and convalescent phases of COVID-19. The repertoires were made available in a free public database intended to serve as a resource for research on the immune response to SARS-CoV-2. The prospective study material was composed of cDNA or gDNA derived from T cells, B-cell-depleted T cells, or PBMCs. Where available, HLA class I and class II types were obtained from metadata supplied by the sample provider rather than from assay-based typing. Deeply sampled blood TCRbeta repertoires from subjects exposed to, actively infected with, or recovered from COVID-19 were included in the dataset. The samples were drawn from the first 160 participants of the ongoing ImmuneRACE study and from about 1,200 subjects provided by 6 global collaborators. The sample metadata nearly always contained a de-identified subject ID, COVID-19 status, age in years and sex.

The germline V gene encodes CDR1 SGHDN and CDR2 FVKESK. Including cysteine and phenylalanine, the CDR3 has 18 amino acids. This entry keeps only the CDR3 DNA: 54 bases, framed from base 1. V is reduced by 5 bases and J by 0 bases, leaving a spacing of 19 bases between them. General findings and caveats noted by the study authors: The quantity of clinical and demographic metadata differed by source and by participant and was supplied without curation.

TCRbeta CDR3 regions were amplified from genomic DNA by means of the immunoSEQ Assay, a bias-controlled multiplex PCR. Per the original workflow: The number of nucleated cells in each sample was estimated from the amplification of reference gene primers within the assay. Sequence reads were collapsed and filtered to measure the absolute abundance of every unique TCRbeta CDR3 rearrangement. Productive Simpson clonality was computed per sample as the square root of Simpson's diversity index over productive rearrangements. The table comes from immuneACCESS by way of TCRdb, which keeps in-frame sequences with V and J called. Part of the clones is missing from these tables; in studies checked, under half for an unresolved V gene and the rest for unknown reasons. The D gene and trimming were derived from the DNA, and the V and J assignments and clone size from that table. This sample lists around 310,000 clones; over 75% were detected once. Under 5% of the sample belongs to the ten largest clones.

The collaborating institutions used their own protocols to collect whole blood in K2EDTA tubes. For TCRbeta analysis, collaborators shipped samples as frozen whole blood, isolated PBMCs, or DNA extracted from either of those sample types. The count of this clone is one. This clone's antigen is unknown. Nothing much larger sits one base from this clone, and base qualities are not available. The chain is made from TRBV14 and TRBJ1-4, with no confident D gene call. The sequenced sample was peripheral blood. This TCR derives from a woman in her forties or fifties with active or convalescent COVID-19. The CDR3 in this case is CASSGGLGGTATNEKLFF. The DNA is TGTGCCAGCAGCGGCGGGTTGGGAGGAACCGCAACTAATGAAAAACTGTTTTTT.